The 13 T cell receptor beta chains given below trace back to one sample, sequenced in a study of blood T cell repertoires in COVID-19. Measured with immunoSEQ multiplex PCR; TCRdb has only the in-frame clones, and not every one. The table shows a few hundred thousand clones, with 80% to 90% occurring only once. Sample: PBMCs or T cells enriched from blood (not recorded which). Receptor source: a man younger than 30 who had recovered from COVID-19.

The chain is built from TRBV6-6 and TRBJ1-1; 8 bases line up with TRBD1. The CDR3 spans 19 residues. Germline CDR1 reads MNHNY; CDR2 reads SVGAGI (reference sequence). J was trimmed by 1 base and V by 5 bases; bases with no gene match: 18. This CDR3 is CASSPNPRDRTSPNTEAFF. CDR3 bases: TGTGCCAGCAGTCCAAATCCCCGGGACAGGACATCCCCGAACACTGAAGCTTTCTTT.

In this sample, this clone turned up once. The V and J genes are TRBV18 and TRBJ2-2; a possible D gene is TRBD2 (6 bases). CDR1 is KGHSH and CDR2 is LQKENI in the germline V gene. V shed 2 bases and J shed 5 bases, with 12 bases lying between them. The CDR3 length is 15 residues. Written as DNA, the CDR3 is TGTGCCAGCTCACCAGGCCGGGGGACGACCGGGGAGCTGTTTTTT. It encodes CASSPGRGTTGELFF.

The chain is built from TRBV6-4 and TRBJ2-1, with 9 bases that match TRBD2. This CDR3 is 18 amino acids long. V lost 0 bases to trimming and J lost 8 bases; unmatched junction nucleotides: 14. CDR1 and CDR2 from the germline V gene are MRHNA and SNTAGT. This CDR3 is CASSDSKSLAGGFYEQFF. The CDR3 region has the DNA TGTGCCAGCAGTGACTCGAAATCGTTGGCGGGAGGGTTCTATGAGCAGTTCTTC.

This sequence joins TRBV4-3 and TRBJ2-6; the D gene is possibly TRBD1 (5 bases). CDR1 and CDR2 (germline): LGHNA, YSLEER. Trimming removed 1 base from V and 0 bases from J, with 19 bases in between. This CDR3 contains 20 residues. CDR3 amino acids: CASSQVDLRVGHSGANVLTF. The CDR3, as DNA: TGCGCCAGCAGCCAAGTTGACCTCCGCGTAGGACACTCTGGGGCCAACGTCCTGACTTTC.

V is TRBV27 and J is TRBJ1-2; D uncertain. The V end was cut by 4 bases, the J end by 7 bases, with 22 bases between. The CDR3 spans 16 residues. CDR1 and CDR2 (germline): MNHEY, SMNVEV (reference sequence). The CDR3 sequence is CASSSPLHPPQSGYTF. The CDR3 region has the DNA TGTGCCAGCAGTTCTCCTTTACACCCGCCGCAATCTGGCTACACCTTC.

The rearrangement uses TRBV9 and TRBJ2-1, with 13 bases lining up with TRBD2. Per germline, CDR1 SGDLS and CDR2 YYNGEE. The CDR3 length is 15 residues. Trimming at V came to 3 bases and at J to 10 bases, leaving 7 bases not matched to a gene. This chain's CDR3 is CASSGLAGGFGEQFF. CDR3 nucleotide sequence: TGTGCCAGCAGCGGACTAGCGGGAGGTTTTGGCGAGCAGTTCTTC.

This chain uses TRBV10-2 with TRBJ2-3, with no clear D. Trimming took off 4 bases at V and 6 bases at J, with 5 bases between the two ends. The CDR3 spans 11 residues. Germline CDR1 WSHSY, CDR2 SAAADI. In nucleotides, the CDR3 is TGCGCCAGCAGTGTAATGGATACGCAGTATTTT. Encoded protein: CASSVMDTQYF.

This rearrangement joins TRBV5-1 to TRBJ1-6; D gene ambiguous. Germline-derived CDR1 and CDR2 are SGHRS and YFSETQ. V lost 2 bases and J 7 bases, leaving 7 bases between the germline ends. This CDR3 spans 13 amino acids. As DNA, the CDR3 is TGCGCCAGCAGCTTTAATCAGAATTCACCCCTCCACTTT. Encoded protein: CASSFNQNSPLHF.

The CDR3 DNA follows: TGCGCCAGCAGCCACGGGCAGGGGGCCGGGGAGCTGTTTTTT. This codes for CASSHGQGAGELFF. The chain is built from TRBV5-1 and TRBJ2-2, with TRBD1 matching over 7 bases. Germline CDR1 reads SGHRS; CDR2 reads YFSETQ. V shed 4 bases, J shed 6 bases, and the junction held 6 bases outside the gene matches. The length of the CDR3 is 14 residues. Supplemented by reference TRBV5-1 and TRBJ2-2, the full variable domain reads KAGVTQTPRYLIKTRGQQVTLSCSPISGHRSVSWYQQTPGQGLQFLFEYFSETQRNKGNFPGRFSGRQFSNSRSEMNVSTLELGDSALYLCASSHGQGAGELFFGEGSRLTVL.

The chain recombines TRBV3-1 (or the pseudogene TRBV3-2) with TRBJ1-3; the D gene is possibly TRBD1 (6 bases). The CDR3 has 17 amino acids. Per the germline V gene, CDR1 is LGHDT and CDR2 is YNNKEL (reference sequence). Trimming removed 3 bases at V and 0 bases at J, with 15 bases between. CDR3 sequence (DNA): TGTGCCAGCAGCCATAACCGGGACACCCTCTCTGGAAACACCATATATTTT. Its translation is CASSHNRDTLSGNTIYF.

The chain employs TRBV19 and TRBJ2-5; 11 positions agree with TRBD2. The ends lost 5 bases at V and 5 bases at J; junction bases unmatched: 1. From germline, CDR1 is LNHDA and CDR2 SQIVND (reference sequence). This CDR3 contains 13 residues. The CDR3, as DNA: TGTGCCAGTAGTCGGACTAGCGGGGAGACCCAGTACTTC. Translation: CASSRTSGETQYF.

The chain joins TRBV25-1 to TRBJ2-7, with TRBD2 identical over 9 bases. From germline, CDR1 is MGHDK and CDR2 SYGVNS. The CDR3 sequence is 14 residues long. V shed 3 bases and J 6 bases; nucleotides not matched to a gene: 6. The CDR3 loop reads CASSDLAGSGEQYF. The DNA for the CDR3 is TGTGCCAGCAGTGATCTAGCGGGAAGTGGCGAGCAGTACTTC.

J is TRBJ1-2 and V is TRBV5-1; 7 bases line up with TRBD1. The CDR3 runs 16 residues. V shed 0 bases and J 4 bases; nucleotides not matched to a gene: 9. Germline V lookup: CDR1 SGHRS, CDR2 YFSETQ. This chain's CDR3 is CASSLGTGPWGYGYTF. In DNA, the CDR3 is TGCGCCAGCAGCTTGGGGACAGGACCCTGGGGCTATGGCTACACCTTC.